What follows are 27 T cell receptor beta chains derived from one specimen sequenced in a study of CD8+ T cells in alopecia areata (dated by TCRdb to 2017 to 2018). Preparation of the library involved the immunoSEQ multiplex PCR assay. For TCR sequencing, RNA was extracted from every sample and reverse transcribed into cDNA to serve as template. TCRdb's version of the immuneACCESS table is confined to in-frame rearrangements and falls short of the full clone set. An unresolved V gene accounts for under half of the shortfall where checked; the remainder is of unknown origin. The sample table lists about 120,000 clones, roughly two fifths of them with a count of one. Over 3% of the sample lies in the top ten. The sample taken for sequencing was CD4+ T cells sorted from blood. The receptors stem from a human donor with alopecia areata.

DNA for the CDR3: TGTGCCAGCAGCTCCACCCGCGCTAGCGGGAGTTTCAATGAGCAGTTCTTC. Its protein is CASSSTRASGSFNEQFF. The chain is built from TRBV7-3 and TRBJ2-1; 10 bases line up with TRBD2. Germline V gives CDR1 SGHTA, CDR2 FQGTGA. This CDR3 region has 17 residues. V lost 4 bases to trimming and J lost 6 bases; unmatched junction nucleotides: 12.

This rearrangement joins TRBV2 to TRBJ2-2, with D unclear. The CDR3 loop spans 11 amino acids. Germline CDR1 SNHLY, CDR2 FYNNEI. Trimming cost V 5 bases and J 2 bases, with 0 bases left between them. The CDR3 nucleotides are TGTGCCAGCAGTAACACCGGGGAGCTGTTTTTT. This translates into CASSNTGELFF.

The V call is TRBV7-8, the J call TRBJ2-3, with D possibly matching TRBD1 (5 bases). V gave up 3 bases and J gave up 11 bases, with 12 bases separating them. Germline V gene lookup returns CDR1 SGHVS and CDR2 FQNEAQ. This CDR3 has 12 residues. CDR3 coding DNA: TGTGCCAGCAGCTTGCTACAGGTCGAGCAGTATTTT. As protein: CASSLLQVEQYF.

The V gene is TRBV27, the J gene TRBJ2-2; the D gene is possibly TRBD2 (5 bases). The CDR3 spans 14 residues. The V end was cut by 5 bases, the J end by 3 bases, with 10 bases between. Germline-derived CDR1 and CDR2 are MNHEY and SMNVEV (reference sequence). The CDR3 sequence: CASSMTTYTGELFF. CDR3 bases: TGTGCCAGCAGTATGACTACTTACACCGGGGAGCTGTTTTTT.

The sample holds a few counts of this clone. The V gene is TRBV29-1, the J gene TRBJ1-4; possible D gene TRBD1, 5 bases. Germline assignment: CDR1 SQVTM and CDR2 ANQGSEA. Trimming took off 8 bases at V and 7 bases at J, with 14 bases between the two ends. CDR3 length: 12 amino acids. CDR3 region: CSFAWGGEKLFF. Here the CDR3 DNA reads TGCAGCTTTGCCTGGGGGGGTGAAAAACTGTTTTTT.

J is TRBJ2-7 and V is TRBV19, with D unclear. This CDR3 comprises 16 residues. With 1 base removed from V and 0 bases from J, the gap between germline ends came to 13 bases. Germline values: CDR1 LNHDA, CDR2 SQIVND (reference sequence). The CDR3, as DNA: TGTGCCAGTAGTATAGTGTGGCCTACTCTCTCCTACGAGCAGTACTTC. As protein: CASSIVWPTLSYEQYF.

This chain links TRBV23-1 with TRBJ2-1; possibly TRBD1 for D (6 bases). TRBV23-1 is reported as an ORF; its role is uncertain. The CDR3 is made up of 15 amino acids. V lost 2 bases and J lost 4, with 12 bases in between. CDR3 amino acids: CASSQRTAPYNEQFF. CDR3 coding DNA: TGCGCCAGCAGTCAACGGACAGCCCCTTACAATGAGCAGTTCTTC.

The gene calls are TRBV2 and TRBJ1-2; D remains unclear. Germline CDR1 SNHLY, CDR2 FYNNEI. V gave up 7 bases and J gave up 2 bases, with 11 bases separating them. The CDR3 is made up of 13 amino acids. The CDR3: CASKEGLNYGYTF. CDR3 bases: TGTGCCAGCAAAGAGGGTCTAAACTATGGCTACACCTTC.

This clone was picked up a small number of times. The J gene is TRBJ2-7, the V gene TRBV7-2; D is unclear. Germline CDR1 reads SGHTA; CDR2 reads FQGNSA. This CDR3 has 13 amino acids. V was cut by 6 bases and J by 4 bases, with 13 bases left in between. For the CDR3, the DNA is TGTGCCAGCAGTGATGGTACTCGATACGAGCAGTACTTC. Residues: CASSDGTRYEQYF.

V usage is TRBV29-1 and J usage is TRBJ1-3, with D unclear. V was clipped by 5 bases and J by 0 bases, with 11 bases between them. The CDR3 covers 14 residues. CDR1 and CDR2 (germline): SQVTM, ANQGSEA. CDR3 coding DNA: TGCAGCGTTATGGACTGGGACTCTGGAAACACCATATATTTT. This codes for CSVMDWDSGNTIYF.

This clone turned up a few times. The chain couples TRBV10-3 to TRBJ2-1; D possibly corresponds to TRBD2 (6 bases). Germline V lookup: CDR1 ENHRY, CDR2 SYGVKD. This CDR3 contains 15 residues. V was cut by 3 bases and J by 4 bases, with 13 bases left in between. CDR3 nucleotides: TGTGCCATCAGTGAATGGAGGGCCCGGTACAATGAGCAGTTCTTC. It is translated as CAISEWRARYNEQFF.

The chain uses TRBV11-2 and TRBJ2-5; D unclear. This CDR3 region has 11 residues. In germline, CDR1 is SGHAT, CDR2 FQNNGV. V was cut by 2 bases and J by 5 bases, with 3 bases left in between. CDR3 DNA sequence: TGTGCCAGCAGCTTACGGGAGACCCAGTACTTC. It yields the protein CASSLRETQYF.

This clone was counted a few times. The chain employs TRBV4-2 and TRBJ2-2; maybe TRBD1 (5 bases). Germline V gives CDR1 LGHNA, CDR2 YNFKEQ. The CDR3 loop spans 16 amino acids. V was pared by 1 base and J by 3 bases, with 12 bases between. The CDR3 protein is CASSQAQGGHTGELFF. In nucleotides, the CDR3 is TGTGCCAGCAGCCAAGCGCAGGGTGGCCACACCGGGGAGCTGTTTTTT.

The count of this clone is one. As DNA, the CDR3 is TGCGCCAGCAGCCATATGTCCCTATCAGGGGAAGGAGGCTACACCTTC. Protein sequence: CASSHMSLSGEGGYTF. The chain recombines TRBV4-1 with TRBJ1-2; D may be TRBD1 (6 bases). Germline V gene data show CDR1 as MGHRA and CDR2 as YSYEKL. Between the trimmed V and J ends, which lost 3 bases and 8 bases, there was a span of 22 bases. The CDR3 covers 16 residues.

This chain connects TRBV11-2 to TRBJ1-4; 7 bases line up with TRBD1. There are 13 residues in the CDR3. The V segment lost 3 bases and the J segment 9 bases; nucleotides outside the gene matches: 4. Germline V gene lookup returns CDR1 SGHAT and CDR2 FQNNGV. CDR3 in amino acids: CASSFRQGQKLFF. CDR3 sequence (DNA): TGTGCCAGCAGCTTTCGACAGGGACAAAAACTGTTTTTT.

The sample holds a few counts of this clone. V and J are TRBV5-1 and TRBJ1-1; D possibly corresponds to TRBD1 (6 bases). V lost 3 bases and J lost 11, with 20 bases in between. The CDR3 length is 14 residues. CDR1 and CDR2 (germline): SGHRS, YFSETQ. CDR3 bases: TGCGCCAGCAGCTCGACAGGTGCCGACAGGAAGGCTTTCTTT. Translation: CASSSTGADRKAFF.

The V and J genes are TRBV7-2 and TRBJ1-2, with D maybe TRBD1 (6 bases). The CDR3 consists of 15 residues. In germline, CDR1 is SGHTA, CDR2 FQGNSA. The ends were cut back, 1 base at V and 4 bases at J, with 13 bases in the middle. Here the CDR3 DNA reads TGTGCCAGCAGCTTAGGGCAGGGGCCAAGCTATGGCTACACCTTC. The encoded protein is CASSLGQGPSYGYTF. The full variable domain, rest sourced from reference TRBV7-2 and TRBJ1-2, is GAGVSQSPSNKVTEKGKDVELRCDPISGHTALYWYRQSLGQGLEFLIYFQGNSAPDKSGLPSDRFSAERTGGSVSTLTIQRTQQEDSAVYLCASSLGQGPSYGYTFGSGTRLTVV.

This clone has only a few counts. The CDR3 sequence is CASSVGLARTDTQYF. DNA for the CDR3: TGTGCCAGCAGCGTGGGACTAGCGCGCACAGATACGCAGTATTTT. This chain connects TRBV9 to TRBJ2-3, with TRBD2 matching over 10 bases. The germline CDR1 and CDR2 sequences are SGDLS and YYNGEE. This CDR3 region has 15 residues. The trim removed 2 bases at V and 1 base at J, leaving 1 base unmatched.

The rearrangement links TRBV30 to TRBJ1-5, with D unclear. V gave up 2 bases and J gave up 11 bases, with 13 bases separating them. Germline V gene sequence: CDR1 GTSNPN, CDR2 SVGIG (reference sequence). This CDR3 region has 12 residues. For the CDR3, the DNA is TGTGCCTGGAGTCTGCCAGAAAGGGCCCAGCATTTT. Translation gives CAWSLPERAQHF.

This clone was observed a handful of times. This rearrangement joins TRBV28 to TRBJ2-4; D perhaps matches TRBD2 (7 bases). Germline V gives CDR1 MDHEN, CDR2 SYDVKM. The CDR3 loop spans 17 amino acids. Trimming stripped 4 bases from V and 9 bases from J, with 25 bases between. CDR3 in amino acids: CASSSTSEGGGRSIQYF. The CDR3 coding sequence is TGTGCCAGCAGTTCAACTTCTGAAGGCGGGGGCAGGAGCATTCAGTACTTC.

The gene calls are TRBV25-1 and TRBJ2-1, with D possibly called TRBD1 or TRBD2 (5 bases each). The CDR3 has 13 amino acids. V was clipped by 4 bases and J by 6 bases, with 10 bases between them. Germline values: CDR1 MGHDK, CDR2 SYGVNS. CDR3 amino acids: CASSASGPNEQFF. CDR3 bases: TGTGCCAGCAGTGCCTCGGGACCCAATGAGCAGTTCTTC.

This chain links TRBV5-1 with TRBJ2-5, with TRBD2 identical over 11 bases. V trimming: 1 base; J trimming: 5 bases; junction bases outside the gene matches: 13. Germline V CDR1 and CDR2: SGHRS, YFSETQ. CDR3 length equals 18 residues. The CDR3 protein is CASSLTPGLAATGETQYF. The CDR3 bases are TGCGCCAGCAGCTTGACACCGGGACTAGCGGCGACCGGGGAGACCCAGTACTTC.

This clone was seen a few times. The rearrangement uses TRBV19 and TRBJ1-4; D unresolved. Germline V gene lookup returns CDR1 LNHDA and CDR2 SQIVND (reference sequence). This CDR3 has 14 residues. Trimming left V 8 bases short and J 0 bases short, with 10 bases between. This chain's CDR3 is CASGDGATNEKLFF. In DNA form, the CDR3 reads TGTGCCAGTGGAGACGGTGCAACTAATGAAAAACTGTTTTTT.

The genes are TRBV28 and TRBJ2-3; 9 bases map to TRBD2. V shed 7 bases and J 9 bases; nucleotides not matched to a gene: 14. The CDR3 spans 15 residues. The germline V gene encodes CDR1 MDHEN and CDR2 SYDVKM. The CDR3 DNA reads TGTGCCAGCACTTCACTAGTGTTTCTAGCGGGGACGCAGTATTTT. It yields the protein CASTSLVFLAGTQYF.

This clone has a handful of counts. V and J are TRBV29-1 and TRBJ1-1, with D possibly being TRBD1 (6 bases). The CDR3 is made up of 13 amino acids. Germline-derived CDR1 and CDR2 are SQVTM and ANQGSEA. Trimming pared 7 bases from V and 1 base from J, leaving 13 bases between. CDR3 nucleotides: TGCAGCGCTGACCGGGGGCAGAACACTGAAGCTTTCTTT. It yields the protein CSADRGQNTEAFF.

The J gene is TRBJ2-1, the V gene TRBV27, with 14 nucleotides matching TRBD2. V shed 10 bases and J 5 bases; nucleotides not matched to a gene: 19. The CDR3 runs to 19 residues. Germline assignment: CDR1 MNHEY and CDR2 SMNVEV (reference sequence). The CDR3 spells CAIKQGVQTSGRGHNEQFF. In DNA form, the CDR3 reads TGTGCCATCAAACAGGGAGTCCAGACTAGCGGGAGGGGGCACAATGAGCAGTTCTTC.

This chain links TRBV29-1 with TRBJ2-5; D is perhaps TRBD1 (7 bases). In germline, CDR1 is SQVTM, CDR2 ANQGSEA. V lost 6 bases, J lost 5 bases, and 16 bases lay in between. The CDR3 loop spans 13 amino acids. CDR3 region: CSVRDPGGETQYF. The CDR3, as DNA: TGCAGCGTCCGGGACCCAGGGGGGGAGACCCAGTACTTC.